What follows describes a single T cell receptor beta chain. The antigen it recognizes is unknown. Base qualities are not provided; no much larger clone lies one nucleotide away. Sorted unstimulated T cells, along with proliferating T cells recovered from mixed lymphocyte reactions, underwent TCRbeta CDR3 sequencing. Fresh whole blood from under 13 HLA-typed healthy donors was used as the source from which PBMCs were isolated. This record comes from a study of siplizumab effects on memory and regulatory T cells (dated by TCRdb to between 2018 and 2021). With respect to the entire study: The study looked at the effect of siplizumab, an anti-CD2 antibody, on alloreactive T-cell subsets in allogeneic mixed lymphocyte reactions made from human PBMCs.

Counted from cysteine to phenylalanine, this CDR3 has 12 amino acids. Of the read, only the CDR3 DNA is kept; its 36 bases are in frame from base 1. CDR1 and CDR2 (MDHEN, SYDVKM) derive from the germline V gene. V is clipped by 8 bases and J by 2 bases, and the sequence between their germline boundaries is 10 bases long. Library preparation used the immunoSEQ multiplex PCR assay. The deep sequencing platform assayed around 10^5 TCR templates per sample. Genomic DNA extracted from sorted T cells was used for TCRbeta CDR3 sequencing. As for the authors' bioinformatics: The R programming language was used for clonal analysis of the TCRbeta CDR3 data. Comparing unstimulated samples against CFSE-low samples taken after the reaction was how alloreactive CD4+ and CD8+ clones were defined. By matching sequences to the repertoires of sorted unstimulated Treg and non-Treg cells, each alloreactive CD4+ clone was assigned a regulatory or non-regulatory origin. Here the immuneACCESS table is served through TCRdb, limited to in-frame sequences with V and J called. Missing clones are a known gap in these copies; in checked studies unresolved V genes cover under half, and the rest lacks a known reason. V, J and clone size are taken as reported in that table, and D and trimming were inferred from the DNA itself. For this sample the table gives some 100,000 clones, of which approximately 92% were detected only once. The ten largest clones take up around 2.6% of the sample.

Paper-wide results and their limitations: Sequences below about 10^-5 frequency were poorly captured, so only a minor fraction of alloreactive clones could be mapped to unstimulated subsets. Roughly 75-97% of proliferating CD4+ or CD8+ clones could not be assigned a naive or memory phenotype. Whether proliferating Tregs from siplizumab cultures were suppressive was not functionally confirmed. Among mappable alloreactive CD4+ clones, an average Treg-derived fraction of around 71% was observed with siplizumab, compared with 26.9% in control reactions. The cumulative frequency of alloreactive sequences traceable to unstimulated CD4+ memory T cells was significantly reduced by siplizumab. Compared with memory T cells, unstimulated naive T cells appeared more diverse, and naive cells seemed to make a substantial contribution to the alloresponse.

Sequencing was done on a sample of CD4+ T cells sorted from blood. This receptor was identified in a human donor in good health. Some clones in this sample may be carry-over from other donors' samples. The sequence is built from TRBV28 and TRBJ2-7, with TRBD2 as a weak D call on 5 bases. CDR3 loop: CASGEFPYEQYF. DNA sequence: TGTGCCAGCGGGGAGTTCCCCTACGAGCAGTACTTC.